A single sample gave rise to the 23 T cell receptor beta chains below, sequenced in a study of cytomegalovirus exposure and HLA in healthy donors. 13 Jbeta primers and 60 Vbeta primers were used for the PCR. Some clones are missing from TCRdb's copy, which holds only in-frame ones; the method was immunoSEQ multiplex PCR. The sample shows 150,000 to 200,000 clones, roughly 80% of them seen only once. Sequencing was done on a sample of PBMCs. Receptor source: a woman younger than 35 in good health and CMV-seronegative.

V gene TRBV19 combines with J gene TRBJ2-7; D gene unclear. V shed 1 base and J shed 6 bases, with 7 bases lying between them. In germline, CDR1 is LNHDA, CDR2 SQIVND (reference sequence). The CDR3 is 12 residues long. The CDR3 sequence is CASSIGSGEQYF. In DNA form, the CDR3 reads TGTGCCAGTAGTATAGGTAGTGGCGAGCAGTACTTC. The complete variable domain, with remaining parts taken from reference TRBV19 and TRBJ2-7, reads DGGITQSPKYLFRKEGQNVTLSCEQNLNHDAMYWYRQDPGQGLRLIYYSQIVNDFQKGDIAEGYSVSREKKESFPLTVTSAQKNPTAFYLCASSIGSGEQYFGPGTRLTVT.

The chain carries TRBV11-2 and TRBJ2-5; TRBD1 might be the D (6 bases). The CDR3 length is 15 residues. The V end lost 3 bases, the J end lost 1 base, and 12 bases lay between the germline ends. Per germline, CDR1 SGHAT and CDR2 FQNNGV. The CDR3: CASSFGDRIQETQYF. In DNA form, the CDR3 reads TGTGCCAGCAGCTTTGGAGACAGGATCCAAGAGACCCAGTACTTC.

This clone was counted a few times. Other DNA sequences in the sample encode the same CDR3. The V call is TRBV30, the J call TRBJ1-5; 10 bases are a match to TRBD1. V was pared by 5 bases and J by 7 bases, with 5 bases of the junction left unmatched. The germline gives CDR1 GTSNPN, CDR2 SVGIG (reference sequence). There are 13 residues in the CDR3. The CDR3 nucleotides read TGTGCCTGGGGGGACAGGGGCGAGCAGCCCCAGCATTTT. Its translation is CAWGDRGEQPQHF.

The V and J genes are TRBV18 and TRBJ2-2; 10 nucleotides line up with TRBD2. The CDR3 length is 15 residues. V gave up 6 bases and J gave up 2 bases; unmatched junction bases: 3. The germline V gene has CDR1 KGHSH and CDR2 LQKENI. CDR3 in amino acids: CASSRTSGNTGELFF. The CDR3 DNA is TGTGCCAGCTCGCGGACTAGCGGTAACACCGGGGAGCTGTTTTTT.

The chain employs TRBV23-1 and TRBJ1-5, with TRBD1 matching over 7 bases. TRBV23-1 is reported as an ORF; its role is uncertain. With V trimmed by 8 bases and J by 7 bases, 17 bases remained unmatched. The CDR3 loop spans 16 amino acids. The CDR3 sequence is CASEVPGTAQHQPQHF. For the CDR3, the DNA is TGCGCCAGCGAGGTCCCCGGGACAGCGCAACACCAGCCCCAGCATTTT.

The gene calls are TRBV9 and TRBJ1-1, with 7 bases lining up with TRBD1. With V trimmed by 0 bases and J by 0 bases, 14 bases remained unmatched. The CDR3 consists of 19 residues. CDR1 and CDR2 (germline): SGDLS, YYNGEE. The CDR3 is CASSVDPSRDSFLNTEAFF. In nucleotides, the CDR3 is TGTGCCAGCAGCGTAGACCCCTCCCGGGACAGTTTTCTGAACACTGAAGCTTTCTTT.

The V gene is TRBV19, the J gene TRBJ1-2; 8 bases are a match to TRBD1. The CDR3 has 17 residues. The trim removed 3 bases at V and 5 bases at J, leaving 14 bases unmatched. CDR1 LNHDA and CDR2 SQIVND come from the germline V gene (reference sequence). The CDR3 bases are TGTGCCAGTAGTATCGGTTGGGACAGGCCGCTCGGGTATGGCTACACCTTC. Translation: CASSIGWDRPLGYGYTF.

This clone has only a few counts. V and J are TRBV10-3 and TRBJ1-2; 7 bases match TRBD1. Germline lookup yields CDR1 ENHRY and CDR2 SYGVKD. CDR3 size: 15 residues. Germline trimming cut 2 bases from V and 3 bases from J; bases unmatched to any gene: 6. In nucleotides, the CDR3 is TGTGCCATCAGTGAGCCAGGAAGGGGGCACTATGGCTACACCTTC. Translated, it gives CAISEPGRGHYGYTF.

V usage is TRBV7-6 and J usage is TRBJ1-3; unclear D gene. Germline CDR1 and CDR2: SGHVS and FNYEAQ. This CDR3 comprises 15 residues. V lost 1 base and J lost 4, with 11 bases in between. The chain's CDR3 is CASSLGAARGNTIYF. CDR3 coding DNA: TGTGCCAGCAGCTTAGGAGCTGCGCGGGGAAACACCATATATTTT.

This clone came up a few times. This sequence joins TRBV29-1 and TRBJ2-1; TRBD2 aligns across 12 bases. The V segment lost 8 bases and the J segment 7 bases; nucleotides outside the gene matches: 9. The CDR3 sequence is 14 residues long. Germline lookup yields CDR1 SQVTM and CDR2 ANQGSEA. CDR3 sequence reads: CSSLTSGRRNEQFF. The CDR3 nucleotides read TGCAGCTCACTGACTAGCGGGAGAAGGAATGAGCAGTTCTTC.

This clone has a single count. V usage is TRBV7-9 and J usage is TRBJ1-2, with TRBD1 as a possible D gene (5 bases). The germline V and J ends were trimmed by 4 bases and 3 bases, with 18 bases remaining between them. This CDR3 has 16 amino acids. The germline V gene encodes CDR1 SEHNR and CDR2 FQNEAQ (reference sequence). The CDR3 DNA reads as TGTGCCAGCAGCTCGTTACTTACAGGCGATCACTATGGCTACACCTTC. It encodes CASSSLLTGDHYGYTF.

V gene TRBV28 combines with J gene TRBJ1-1, with TRBD1 as a possible D gene (5 bases). The ends were cut back, 5 bases at V and 2 bases at J, with 15 bases in the middle. CDR3 size: 15 residues. Germline lookup yields CDR1 MDHEN and CDR2 SYDVKM. The chain's CDR3 is CASSGAENSNTEAFF. CDR3 DNA: TGTGCCAGCAGTGGGGCAGAGAATTCTAACACTGAAGCTTTCTTT. Looking up the rest from reference TRBV28 and TRBJ1-1 gives the full variable domain: DVKVTQSSRYLVKRTGEKVFLECVQDMDHENMFWYRQDPGLGLRLIYFSYDVKMKEKGDIPEGYSVSREKKERFSLILESASTNQTSMYLCASSGAENSNTEAFFGQGTRLTVV.

The V and J genes are TRBV18 and TRBJ1-5, with unresolved D. The V and J ends lost 6 bases and 4 bases respectively, with 13 bases between them. This CDR3 has 14 residues. Looked up from germline, CDR1 is KGHSH and CDR2 is LQKENI. CDR3 protein: CASSVDPRNQPQHF. CDR3 DNA: TGTGCCAGCTCGGTTGACCCGAGGAATCAGCCCCAGCATTTT.

This chain links TRBV5-1 with TRBJ1-5, with D possibly being TRBD1 (5 bases). V lost 4 bases and J 1 base, leaving 12 bases between the germline ends. This CDR3 has 15 residues. Germline V gives CDR1 SGHRS, CDR2 YFSETQ. CDR3 amino acids: CASSPGGGSNQPQHF. CDR3 DNA sequence: TGCGCCAGCAGCCCGGGCGGGGGAAGCAATCAGCCCCAGCATTTT. The full variable domain, its missing parts supplied by reference TRBV5-1 and TRBJ1-5, is KAGVTQTPRYLIKTRGQQVTLSCSPISGHRSVSWYQQTPGQGLQFLFEYFSETQRNKGNFPGRFSGRQFSNSRSEMNVSTLELGDSALYLCASSPGGGSNQPQHFGDGTRLSIL.

This chain links TRBV28 with TRBJ1-2; 10 bases are a match to TRBD1. The CDR3 spans 14 residues. Unmatched junction bases numbered 4, after V lost 3 bases and J lost 6 bases. Germline assignment: CDR1 MDHEN and CDR2 SYDVKM. CDR3 sequence reads: CASSFRDRGNGYTF. The CDR3 DNA follows: TGTGCCAGCAGTTTCCGGGACAGGGGTAATGGCTACACCTTC.

This clone has just one count. V and J are TRBV27 and TRBJ1-1, with 9 positions matching TRBD1. The CDR3 has 15 residues. Germline V CDR1 and CDR2: MNHEY, SMNVEV (reference sequence). After removal of 5 bases from V and 5 bases from J, the junction contained 9 bases not matched to a gene. The CDR3 sequence: CASSPPTGGATEAFF. Here the CDR3 DNA reads TGTGCCAGCAGTCCGCCAACAGGGGGCGCGACTGAAGCTTTCTTT.

This sequence joins TRBV7-5 and TRBJ1-5; the table's D gene call, TRBD1, was not cross checked with the DNA. TRBV7-5 represents a pseudogene. The CDR3 totals 17 residues. The CDR3 loop is CARSPKDTGNSNQPQHF. Here the CDR3 DNA reads TGTGCCAGAAGCCCCAAGGACACAGGGAACTCTAATCAGCCCCAGCATTTT.

The rearrangement uses TRBV18 and TRBJ2-7; a possible D gene is TRBD2 (6 bases). Per germline, CDR1 KGHSH and CDR2 LQKENI. Trimming left V 6 bases short and J 0 bases short, with 15 bases between. The CDR3 sequence is 15 residues long. The CDR3, as DNA: TGTGCCAGCTCCGGAGGGACTTTCAGCTCCTACGAGCAGTACTTC. This encodes CASSGGTFSSYEQYF.

The chain links TRBV28 to TRBJ2-5; 7 bases map to TRBD1. V was clipped by 3 bases and J by 7 bases; unmatched bases: 5. The germline gives CDR1 MDHEN, CDR2 SYDVKM. The CDR3 is 13 amino acids. The CDR3 region has the DNA TGTGCCAGCAGTTTGCAGGGGGTAGGGACCCAGTACTTC. Its translation: CASSLQGVGTQYF.

The rearrangement joins TRBV28 to TRBJ2-7; 7 positions agree with TRBD1. CDR1 and CDR2 from the germline V gene are MDHEN and SYDVKM. V lost 2 bases to trimming and J lost 0 bases; unmatched junction nucleotides: 13. There are 18 residues in the CDR3. The CDR3 DNA reads as TGTGCCAGCAGTTTAGGTCAGAACAGGGGAACTAGCTCCTACGAGCAGTACTTC. Residues: CASSLGQNRGTSSYEQYF.

V and J are TRBV11-3 and TRBJ2-5; 13 bases fit TRBD2. V lost 5 bases, J lost 3 bases, and 6 bases stayed unmatched. Germline V gives CDR1 SGHNT, CDR2 YENEEA. CDR3 length equals 16 residues. This CDR3 reads CASSGPGLAGKETQYF. The CDR3 DNA follows: TGTGCCAGCAGCGGACCGGGACTAGCGGGAAAAGAGACCCAGTACTTC.

The rearrangement links TRBV27 to TRBJ2-7, with D perhaps matching TRBD1 (6 bases). The CDR3 is 13 amino acids. The germline CDR1 and CDR2 sequences are MNHEY and SMNVEV (reference sequence). Trimming took off 4 bases at V and 3 bases at J, with 10 bases between the two ends. CDR3 in DNA: TGTGCCAGCAGTTATGGGACAAACTACGAGCAGTACTTC. Protein: CASSYGTNYEQYF.

The V gene is TRBV29-1, the J gene TRBJ2-1; 8 bases match TRBD1. V gave up 6 bases and J gave up 4 bases; unmatched junction bases: 5. The CDR3 is made up of 13 amino acids. The germline V gene encodes CDR1 SQVTM and CDR2 ANQGSEA. The CDR3 here is CSVVTGDYNEQFF. CDR3 coding DNA: TGCAGCGTGGTGACAGGGGATTACAATGAGCAGTTCTTC.